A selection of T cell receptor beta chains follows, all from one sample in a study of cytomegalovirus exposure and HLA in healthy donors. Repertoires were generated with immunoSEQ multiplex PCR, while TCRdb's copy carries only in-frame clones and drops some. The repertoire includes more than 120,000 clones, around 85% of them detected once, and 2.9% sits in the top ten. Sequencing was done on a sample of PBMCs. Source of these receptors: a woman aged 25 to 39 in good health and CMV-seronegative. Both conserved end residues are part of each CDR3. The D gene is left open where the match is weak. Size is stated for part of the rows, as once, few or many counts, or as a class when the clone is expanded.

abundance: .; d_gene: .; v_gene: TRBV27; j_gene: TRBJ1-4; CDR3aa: CASRLRGEVIGEKLFF; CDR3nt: TGTGCCAGCCGGCTCCGCGGGGAGGTGATTGGGGAAAAACTGTTTTTT
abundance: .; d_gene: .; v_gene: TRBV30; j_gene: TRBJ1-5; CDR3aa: CAWSVQEGWQPQHF; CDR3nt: TGTGCCTGGAGTGTACAGGAGGGGTGGCAGCCCCAGCATTTT
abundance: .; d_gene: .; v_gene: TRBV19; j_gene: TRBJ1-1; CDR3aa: CASSIGTGSEAFF; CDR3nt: TGTGCCAGTAGTATAGGAACAGGGTCTGAAGCTTTCTTT
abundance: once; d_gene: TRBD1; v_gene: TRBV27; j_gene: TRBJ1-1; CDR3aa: CASSLTGAAEAFF; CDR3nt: TGTGCCAGCAGCCTGACAGGGGCTGCTGAAGCTTTCTTT
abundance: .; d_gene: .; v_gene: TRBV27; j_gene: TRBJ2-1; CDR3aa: CASSLTPSYNEQFF; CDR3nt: TGTGCCAGCAGTTTAACACCCTCCTACAATGAGCAGTTCTTC
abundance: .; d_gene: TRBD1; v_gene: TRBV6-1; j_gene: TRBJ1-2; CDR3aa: CASSETGVLVNGYTF; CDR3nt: TGTGCCAGCAGTGAGACAGGGGTTTTGGTAAATGGCTACACCTTC
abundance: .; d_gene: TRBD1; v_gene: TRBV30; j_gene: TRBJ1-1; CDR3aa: CAWSAGTGRTEAFF; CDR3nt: TGTGCCTGGAGTGCCGGGACAGGGAGGACTGAAGCTTTCTTT
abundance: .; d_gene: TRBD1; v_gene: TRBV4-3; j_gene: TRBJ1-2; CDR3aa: CASSRGQGVWDNYGYTF; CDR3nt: TGCGCCAGCAGCCGCGGACAGGGGGTATGGGACAACTATGGCTACACCTTC
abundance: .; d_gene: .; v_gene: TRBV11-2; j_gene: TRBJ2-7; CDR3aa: CASSLRDHEQYF; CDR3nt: TGTGCCAGCAGCTTGCGGGACCACGAGCAGTACTTC
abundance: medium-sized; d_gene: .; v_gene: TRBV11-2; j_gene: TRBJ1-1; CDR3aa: CASSPVRVLNTEAFF; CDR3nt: TGTGCCAGCAGCCCCGTTCGAGTTTTAAACACTGAAGCTTTCTTT
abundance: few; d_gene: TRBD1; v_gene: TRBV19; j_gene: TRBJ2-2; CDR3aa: CASSILGTENTGELFF; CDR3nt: TGTGCCAGTAGTATTCTCGGGACAGAGAACACCGGGGAGCTGTTTTTT
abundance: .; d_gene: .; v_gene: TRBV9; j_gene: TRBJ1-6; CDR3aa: CASSVLQGNSPLHF; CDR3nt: TGTGCCAGCAGCGTACTCCAGGGCAATTCACCCCTCCACTTT
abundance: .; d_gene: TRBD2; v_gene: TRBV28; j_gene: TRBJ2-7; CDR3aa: CASSLREKVWEQYF; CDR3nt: TGTGCCAGCAGTTTGCGGGAGAAGGTTTGGGAGCAGTACTTC
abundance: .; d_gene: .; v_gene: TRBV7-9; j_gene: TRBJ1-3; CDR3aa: CASSRLLETAARGNTIYF; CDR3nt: TGTGCCAGCAGCCGGCTCTTGGAGACCGCAGCTCGTGGAAACACCATATATTTT
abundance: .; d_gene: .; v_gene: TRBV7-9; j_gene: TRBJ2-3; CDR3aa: CASSLSLAGHTDTQYF; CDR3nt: TGTGCCAGCAGCTTATCACTAGCTGGGCACACAGATACGCAGTATTTT
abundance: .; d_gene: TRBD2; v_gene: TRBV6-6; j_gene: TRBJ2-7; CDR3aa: CASSDLAGGSYEQYF; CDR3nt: TGTGCCAGCAGTGACCTAGCGGGGGGTTCCTACGAGCAGTACTTC
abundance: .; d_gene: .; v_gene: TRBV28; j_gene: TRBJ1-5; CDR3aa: CASSQGRLRNQPQHF; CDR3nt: TGTGCCAGCAGTCAGGGCCGGCTAAGGAATCAGCCCCAGCATTTT